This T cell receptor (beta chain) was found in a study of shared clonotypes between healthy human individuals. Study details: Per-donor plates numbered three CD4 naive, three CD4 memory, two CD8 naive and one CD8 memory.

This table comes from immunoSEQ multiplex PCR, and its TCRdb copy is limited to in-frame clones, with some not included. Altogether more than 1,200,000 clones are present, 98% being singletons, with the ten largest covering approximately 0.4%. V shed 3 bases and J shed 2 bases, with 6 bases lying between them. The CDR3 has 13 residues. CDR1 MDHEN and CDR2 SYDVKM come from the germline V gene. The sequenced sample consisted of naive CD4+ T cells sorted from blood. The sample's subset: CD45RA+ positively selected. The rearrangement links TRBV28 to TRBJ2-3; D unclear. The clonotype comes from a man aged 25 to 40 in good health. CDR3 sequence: CASSFPTTDTQYF. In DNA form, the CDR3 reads TGTGCCAGCAGTTTTCCAACCACAGATACGCAGTATTTT.